This TCR beta chain was recovered during a study of T-cell reconstitution after alpha-beta-depleted transplantation in children. This sample's TCRbeta library carried unique molecular identifier barcodes. Each CDR3 protein gets one entry after TCRdb re-called the PCR reads with MiXCR. The data show about 72,000 distinct CDR3 sequences, with about 7.3% seen just once and less than 3% held by the top ten. This clonotype appeared many times. Germline V gene sequence: CDR1 SEHNR, CDR2 FQNEAQ (reference sequence). V was clipped by 3 bases and J by 6 bases, with 14 bases between them. The CDR3 contains 14 residues.

Sample: PBMCs from the stem cell graft donor, taken from the stem cell graft. The sequence was collected from a human donor who donated a stem cell graft to a child with acute lymphoblastic leukemia. V is TRBV7-9 and J is TRBJ1-2; D is ambiguous. CDR3 DNA sequence: TGTGCCAGCAGCTTTGGGCAACCCAATGATGGCTACACCTTC. Amino acids: CASSFGQPNDGYTF.